This T cell receptor (beta chain) emerged from a study of T cell responses to AZD1222 COVID-19 vaccine. Study background: Pooling of second doses given at about 4 or about 12 weeks was done. Points from the study as a whole: Donors skewed white British and female; clonal diversity was possibly underestimated. Spike-specific TCR breadth and depth grew following two AZD1222 doses. Just a handful of AZD1222 recipients tested seropositive at baseline.

Trimming shortened V by 3 bases and J by 0 bases, and 12 bases separated the two germline ends. Germline V gives CDR1 MNHEY, CDR2 SMNVEV (reference sequence). This CDR3 comprises 16 residues. On this clone itself: Its antigen is unidentified.

Assay used: immunoSEQ multiplex PCR; TCRdb lists only in-frame clones, some missing. The table has approximately 180,000 clones, 90% seen once. Sequenced material: peripheral blood, taken on day 0 of AZD1222 vaccination. The receptor was isolated from an adult in good health. The chain uses TRBV27 and TRBJ2-1, with unresolved D. CDR3: CASSFYTVSSYNEQFF. The CDR3 nucleotides are TGTGCCAGCAGTTTTTATACTGTGAGCTCCTACAATGAGCAGTTCTTC.